Following are 13 T cell receptor beta chains from one sample sequenced in a study of OX40 agonist ivuxolimab in advanced cancers. Profiled with immunoSEQ multiplex PCR; TCRdb holds only in-frame clones, not every one. The sample lists 150,000 to 190,000 clones, 94% occurring once. Source: CD4+ or CD8+ T cells sorted from blood, taken in a trial of the OX40 agonist ivuxolimab. These receptors originate from an adult with an advanced solid tumor such as melanoma, head and neck, liver or kidney cancer.

This chain uses TRBV7-9 with TRBJ1-3; tentatively, D is TRBD1 (5 bases). The CDR3 contains 14 residues. Trimming took 2 bases from V and 4 from J, leaving 9 bases between them. Germline assignment: CDR1 SEHNR and CDR2 FQNEAQ (reference sequence). CDR3 amino acids: CASSLRRQGNTIYF. The CDR3 bases are TGTGCCAGCAGCTTACGCCGACAGGGAAACACCATATATTTT.

This clone has just one count. The chain uses TRBV5-1 and TRBJ2-5, with 7 bases lining up with TRBD2. The V and J ends lost 0 bases and 3 bases, in that order; junction bases with no gene match: 2. The V gene's germline CDR1 is SGHRS and CDR2 YFSETQ. The CDR3 contains 14 residues. CDR3: CASSLAREKETQYF. CDR3 sequence (DNA): TGCGCCAGCAGCTTGGCGCGGGAGAAAGAGACCCAGTACTTC.

The gene calls are TRBV11-2 and TRBJ2-7; perhaps D is TRBD1 or TRBD2 (5 bases each). The CDR3 sequence is 15 residues long. Germline V gene data show CDR1 as SGHAT and CDR2 as FQNNGV. V gave up 2 bases and J gave up 1 base, with 12 bases separating them. CDR3 DNA sequence: TGTGCCAGCAGCTTACGGGGCACTGATTCCTACGAGCAGTACTTC. Residues: CASSLRGTDSYEQYF. Based on the CDR3 plus reference TRBV11-2 and TRBJ2-7, the full variable domain is EAGVAQSPRYKIIEKRQSVAFWCNPISGHATLYWYQQILGQGPKLLIQFQNNGVVDDSQLPKDRFSAERLKGVDSTLKIQPAKLEDSAVYLCASSLRGTDSYEQYFGPGTRLTVT.

The chain has TRBV10-3 and TRBJ1-1, with D hard to call. The CDR3 extends over 13 amino acids. In germline, CDR1 is ENHRY, CDR2 SYGVKD. Trimming pared 8 bases from V and 0 bases from J, leaving 10 bases between. In nucleotides, the CDR3 is TGTGCCATCGGTAGACAATTGAACACTGAAGCTTTCTTT. As protein: CAIGRQLNTEAFF.

The J gene is TRBJ2-5, the V gene TRBV6-5; possibly TRBD1 or TRBD2 for D (5 bases each). The germline V and J ends were trimmed by 2 bases and 5 bases, with 18 bases remaining between them. Germline V CDR1 and CDR2: MNHEY, SVGAGI. CDR3 length: 16 amino acids. The DNA for the CDR3 is TGTGCCAGCAGTTACGGTGGGCGAGGGGTCGGTGAGACCCAGTACTTC. Protein: CASSYGGRGVGETQYF.

The V and J genes are TRBV9 and TRBJ1-2, with D hard to call. This CDR3 region has 15 residues. V was clipped by 0 bases and J by 8 bases, with 17 bases between them. Germline-derived CDR1 and CDR2 are SGDLS and YYNGEE. The chain's CDR3 is CASSVASRTSEGYTF. The DNA for the CDR3 is TGTGCCAGCAGCGTAGCTAGTCGGACCTCTGAAGGCTACACCTTC. Using reference TRBV9 and TRBJ1-2 for the parts outside the CDR3, the full variable domain is DSGVTQTPKHLITATGQRVTLRCSPRSGDLSVYWYQQSLDQGLQFLIQYYNGEERAKGNILERFSAQQFPDLHSELNLSSLELGDSALYFCASSVASRTSEGYTFGSGTRLTVV.

CDR3: CASRRDSLGTLSGNTIYF. The CDR3 DNA reads as TGTGCCAGTAGGAGGGACAGTCTGGGGACCCTCTCTGGAAACACCATATATTTT. The chain uses TRBV19 and TRBJ1-3; 7 bases line up with TRBD1. The CDR3 covers 18 residues. Germline CDR1 is LNHDA and CDR2 is SQIVND (reference sequence). V trimming: 6 bases; J trimming: 0 bases; junction bases outside the gene matches: 14.

The chain is built from TRBV27 and TRBJ2-3; TRBD1 aligns across 9 bases. V dropped 6 bases and J dropped 2; count of bases not matched to a gene: 12. The CDR3 loop spans 17 amino acids. CDR1 and CDR2 from the germline V gene are MNHEY and SMNVEV (reference sequence). The CDR3 nucleotides read TGTGCCAGCAGCCGTCGACAGGGGGGGTCCTTCACAGATACGCAGTATTTT. Its protein product is CASSRRQGGSFTDTQYF.

The V call is TRBV4-3, the J call TRBJ2-7, with 9 bases lining up with TRBD1. The CDR3 totals 15 residues. In germline, CDR1 is LGHNA, CDR2 YSLEER. V lost 3 bases, J lost 4 bases, and 7 bases stayed unmatched. CDR3 nucleotides: TGCGCCAGCAGCCACTTAGGGACAGGGACGTACGAGCAGTACTTC. It translates to CASSHLGTGTYEQYF.

V and J are TRBV4-2 and TRBJ2-1, with 14 bases identical to TRBD2. This CDR3 spans 21 amino acids. Germline V lookup: CDR1 LGHNA, CDR2 YNFKEQ. V dropped 0 bases and J dropped 0; count of bases not matched to a gene: 10. Here the CDR3 reads CASSQDPYSGTSGSSYNEQFF. CDR3 in DNA: TGTGCCAGCAGCCAAGATCCTTATTCCGGGACTAGCGGGAGCTCCTACAATGAGCAGTTCTTC.

The CDR3 spells CATSRVQGPEAFF. The CDR3 DNA reads TGTGCCACCAGCAGAGTACAGGGACCTGAAGCTTTCTTT. The chain recombines TRBV15 with TRBJ1-1; D is possibly TRBD1 (6 bases). CDR3 size: 13 residues. Trimming removed 1 base from V and 6 bases from J, with 9 bases in between. The germline V gene encodes CDR1 LNHNV and CDR2 YYDKDF (reference sequence).

The V gene is TRBV9, the J gene TRBJ2-3; the match to TRBD2 covers 15 bases. The germline V gene has CDR1 SGDLS and CDR2 YYNGEE. This CDR3 comprises 17 residues. V was pared by 3 bases and J by 6 bases, with 8 bases of the junction left unmatched. The CDR3 bases are TGTGCCAGCAGCGCCGGACCGGGGACTAGCGGGAGGGATACGCAGTATTTT. It is translated as CASSAGPGTSGRDTQYF. Full variable domain (remainder filled in from reference TRBV9 and TRBJ2-3): DSGVTQTPKHLITATGQRVTLRCSPRSGDLSVYWYQQSLDQGLQFLIQYYNGEERAKGNILERFSAQQFPDLHSELNLSSLELGDSALYFCASSAGPGTSGRDTQYFGPGTRLTVL.

The CDR3 region has the DNA TGCGCCAGCAGCCCATCGACACCCAGCTACTATGGCTACACCTTC. Amino acids: CASSPSTPSYYGYTF. This chain joins TRBV5-1 and TRBJ1-2; D is unclear. The CDR3 has 15 amino acids. The germline V gene encodes CDR1 SGHRS and CDR2 YFSETQ. Between the trimmed V and J ends, which lost 4 bases and 3 bases, there was a span of 16 bases.